This note documents a single TCR beta chain sequence. Trimming left V 7 bases short and J 6 bases short, with 15 bases between. CDR1 and CDR2 (germline): SQVTM, ANQGSEA. The CDR3 is 12 amino acids. This sample stems from a study of CD8 T cells in Susac syndrome. RNA was extracted with the RNeasy kit, and a quantity of roughly 0.5 to 1 ug was reverse transcribed using random hexamers. TCRdb reanalysed the immunoSEQ multiplex PCR reads using MiXCR and keeps one entry per CDR3 protein. The table records roughly 150,000 distinct CDR3 sequences, 95% to 96% of them present only once. Specimen: CD8+ T cells from PBMCs. This TCR was recovered from a human donor with multiple sclerosis. V and J are TRBV29-1 and TRBJ1-2; D gene unclear. The CDR3 nucleotides are TGCAGCGAACGTGGAGGCACGGATGGCTACACCTTC. The encoded protein is CSERGGTDGYTF.